Listed below are T cell receptor beta chains from one sample, sequenced in a study of metastatic and nonmetastatic thyroid tumors. MiXCR re-clonotyped the PCR reads for TCRdb. The sample contains more than 4,000 clones, about a third of which appear only once. The sequenced sample was adjacent normal tissue. These receptors were collected from a female donor with papillary thyroid cancer or a benign thyroid nodule (not recorded which). Some clones in this sample may be carry-over from other donors' samples. The CDR3 runs from the conserved cysteine through the conserved F or W. D genes are given only for firm matches. Size is omitted from some rows. Given values are once, few, many or a class for expanded clones.

D gene	V gene	J gene	clone size	CDR3 DNA	CDR3 protein
TRBD1	TRBV28	TRBJ1-4	few	TGTGCCAGCACCTCGGCGGGGACAGGGTCGCTGTTTTTT	CASTSAGTGSLFF
-	TRBV28	TRBJ1-5	large	TGTGCCAGCAAGGCAGGGCTCATGGGTAGCAATCAGCCCCAGCATTTT	CASKAGLMGSNQPQHF
-	TRBV2	TRBJ2-1	-	TGTGCCAGCAGTGAATACAGCAGAGACAATGAGCAGTTCTTC	CASSEYSRDNEQFF
-	TRBV20-1	TRBJ2-5	-	TGCAGTGCTAGAGATTCCGGCAGGGGCCAAGAGACCCAGTACTTC	CSARDSGRGQETQYF
TRBD1	TRBV20-1	TRBJ1-2	few	TGCAGTGCTAATCGTGCCGGGACAGTGTATGGCTACACCTTC	CSANRAGTVYGYTF
TRBD1	TRBV9	TRBJ2-1	-	TGTGCCAGCAGCGGAGGGACAGGGGTTTCCTACAATGAGCAGTTCTTC	CASSGGTGVSYNEQFF
-	TRBV19	TRBJ1-5	few	TGTGCCAGTATAGGGCAGAGCAATCAGCCCCAGCATTTT	CASIGQSNQPQHF
-	TRBV12-3/TRBV12-4	TRBJ2-1	-	TGTGCCAGCAGCGCGACGAGGGGGGGCTACAATGAGCAGTTCTTC	CASSATRGGYNEQFF
-	TRBV28	TRBJ2-7	-	TGTGCCACCACCTCACAAGGGGTCGAGCAGTACTTC	CATTSQGVEQYF
TRBD1	TRBV12-3/TRBV12-4	TRBJ2-7	few	TGTGCCAGCAGTATGACAGGGGGGAACTACGAGCAGTACTTC	CASSMTGGNYEQYF
-	TRBV6-6	TRBJ1-3	few	TGTGCCAGCAGTTACTCGACTGTCACCGGAAACACCATATATTTT	CASSYSTVTGNTIYF
-	TRBV6-6	TRBJ2-3	few	TGTGCCAGCAGTATAGGGGGTCTTATGACTAGCACAGATACGCAGTATTTT	CASSIGGLMTSTDTQYF
TRBD1	TRBV20-1	TRBJ1-1	few	TGCAGTGTTCCGGACAGGCTAAGGTCTGAAGCTTTCTTT	CSVPDRLRSEAFF
-	TRBV5-1	TRBJ1-1	-	TGCGCCAGCAGCGAGACAGACTCATACACCGAAGCTTTCTTT	CASSETDSYTEAFF
-	TRBV24-1	TRBJ2-3	few	TGTGCCACCAGTGATTTAGCTAGTCACGGAGGAGATACGCAGTATTTT	CATSDLASHGGDTQYF
TRBD2	TRBV20-1	TRBJ2-2	-	TGCAGTGCCCAGACTAGCGGGAGTTGCGGGGAGCTGTTTTTT	CSAQTSGSCGELFF
-	TRBV9	TRBJ2-1	-	TGTGCCAGCAGCGTGAGGGCGCAGACATACAATGAGCAGTTCTTC	CASSVRAQTYNEQFF
-	TRBV9	TRBJ2-2	-	TGTGCCAGCAGCGCTCAACCGGGGCGCGGCGGGGAGCTGTTTTTT	CASSAQPGRGGELFF
TRBD2	TRBV9	TRBJ2-2	medium-sized	TGTGCCAGCAGCGTAGTTCCGGGAGGCGGGGAGCTGTTTTTT	CASSVVPGGGELFF
TRBD1	TRBV11-3	TRBJ2-6	medium-sized	TGTGCCAGCAGCTTAGGACAGGGGACGCTCTCTGGGGCCAACGTCCTGACTTTC	CASSLGQGTLSGANVLTF
-	TRBV28	TRBJ1-2	few	TGTGCCAGCAGTCTCAGGGGTGGCTATGGCTACACCTTC	CASSLRGGYGYTF
-	TRBV20-1	TRBJ1-1	few	TGCAGTGCTAGACAGGGAAGCAGTGAAGCTTTCTTT	CSARQGSSEAFF
TRBD1	TRBV28	TRBJ1-2	-	TGTGCCAGCAGTTACGACAGGGGTTACGGCTACACCTTC	CASSYDRGYGYTF
-	TRBV19	TRBJ1-1	-	TGTGCCAGTAGTATAGGTAGCTCCAACACTGAAGCTTTCTTT	CASSIGSSNTEAFF
-	TRBV27	TRBJ2-1	-	TGTGCCAGCAGCTCTCCGGGACTTCACAATGAGCAGTTCTTC	CASSSPGLHNEQFF
-	TRBV9	TRBJ2-1	-	TGTGCCAGCAGCGTGGGTCAGTGGGGCTACAATGAGCAGTTCTTC	CASSVGQWGYNEQFF
-	TRBV6-4	TRBJ1-2	few	TGTGCCAGCAGTCCCCAACAGGGAAGGAACTATGGCTACACCTTC	CASSPQQGRNYGYTF
-	TRBV6-2/TRBV6-3	TRBJ2-1	many	TGTGCCAGCAGTGCTAGCAGCTCCTACAATGAGCAGTTCTTC	CASSASSSYNEQFF
TRBD1	TRBV20-1	TRBJ2-7	-	TGCAGTACGACCGGACAGGAATACGAGCAGTACTTC	CSTTGQEYEQYF
-	TRBV18	TRBJ2-7	medium-sized	TGTGCCAGCTCCCTCGGTGGAGGGGGCCACGAGCAGTACTTC	CASSLGGGGHEQYF
-	TRBV6-1	TRBJ2-7	-	TGTGCCAGCGCTCAGGACGGGGGACCCTACGAGCAGTACTTC	CASAQDGGPYEQYF
-	TRBV27	TRBJ2-1	-	TGTGCCAGCAGTGCGCTAGAGTACAATGAGCAGTTCTTC	CASSALEYNEQFF
-	TRBV12-3/TRBV12-4	TRBJ1-3	few	TGTGCCAGCAGCTTTGACCCTTCTGGAAACACCATATATTTT	CASSFDPSGNTIYF
-	TRBV20-1	TRBJ2-1	-	TGCAGTGCTAGAGATTCGGATCCACCCCCTGAGCAGTTCTTC	CSARDSDPPPEQFF
-	TRBV5-6	TRBJ2-7	-	TGTGCCAGCAGCCCCGGACTCGGCCGCTACGAGCAGTACTTC	CASSPGLGRYEQYF
-	TRBV5-1	TRBJ2-7	-	TGCGCCAGCAGGCCCGGGACAAACACCGCCTACGAGCAGTACTTC	CASRPGTNTAYEQYF
-	TRBV7-6	TRBJ1-2	few	TGTGCCAGCAGCTTATATCCTAACTATGGCTACACCTTC	CASSLYPNYGYTF
TRBD1	TRBV27	TRBJ2-7	-	TGTGCCAGCAGTCTACAGGGGGCGGGCGAGCAGTACTTC	CASSLQGAGEQYF
TRBD1	TRBV5-1	TRBJ1-2	once	TGCGCCAGCAGCACCCTACAGGGGTCCTATGGCTACACCTTC	CASSTLQGSYGYTF
TRBD1	TRBV5-1	TRBJ2-7	-	TGCGCCAGCAGCTTAGGGACAGGCCCCCTCTCCTACGAGCAGTACTTC	CASSLGTGPLSYEQYF
-	TRBV7-2	TRBJ2-7	-	TGTGCCAGCAGCTTAAAGGGGACTGTCGCCTACGAGCAGTACTTC	CASSLKGTVAYEQYF
-	TRBV27	TRBJ2-7	-	TGTGCCAGCAGTTTTAAGGACTTCGGGGAGCAGTACTTC	CASSFKDFGEQYF
TRBD1	TRBV28	TRBJ1-5	-	TGTGCCAGCACCTTAGCGAGGGGGCCTCAGCCCCAGCATTTT	CASTLARGPQPQHF
TRBD1	TRBV30	TRBJ1-1	few	TGTGCCTGGACGGACAGGGACACTGAAGCTTTCTTT	CAWTDRDTEAFF
-	TRBV11-2	TRBJ2-7	-	TGTGCCAGCAGCTCCAGGGGATCCGAGCAGTACTTC	CASSSRGSEQYF
TRBD1	TRBV4-2	TRBJ1-5	-	TGTGCCAGCAGCCAAGATCTGACAGGGGGCCGGCCCCAGCATTTT	CASSQDLTGGRPQHF
-	TRBV19	TRBJ2-5	-	TGTGCCAGTAGTATGGGGGGGCGGGAGACCCAGTACTTC	CASSMGGRETQYF
-	TRBV6-6	TRBJ1-5	few	TGTGCCAGCAGTTACCGGTATATCAATCAGCCCCAGCATTTT	CASSYRYINQPQHF
-	TRBV13	TRBJ2-2	-	TGTGCCAGCAGCTTTAGCCGCGGGTTGGGCACCGGGGAGCTGTTTTTT	CASSFSRGLGTGELFF